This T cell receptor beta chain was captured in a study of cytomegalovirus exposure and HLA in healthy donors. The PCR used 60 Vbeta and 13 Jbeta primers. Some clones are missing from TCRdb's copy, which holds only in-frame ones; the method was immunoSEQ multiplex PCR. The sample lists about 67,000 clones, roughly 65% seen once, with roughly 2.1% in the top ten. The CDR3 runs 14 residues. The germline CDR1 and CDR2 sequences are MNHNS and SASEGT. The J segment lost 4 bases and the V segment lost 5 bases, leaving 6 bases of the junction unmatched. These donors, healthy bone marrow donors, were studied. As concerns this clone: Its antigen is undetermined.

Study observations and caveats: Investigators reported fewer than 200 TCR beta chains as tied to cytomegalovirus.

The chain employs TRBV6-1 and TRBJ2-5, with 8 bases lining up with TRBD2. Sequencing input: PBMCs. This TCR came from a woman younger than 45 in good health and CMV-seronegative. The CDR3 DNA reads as TGTGCCAGCAGTCCCCGGAGCGGGGGAGAGACCCAGTACTTC. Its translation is CASSPRSGGETQYF.